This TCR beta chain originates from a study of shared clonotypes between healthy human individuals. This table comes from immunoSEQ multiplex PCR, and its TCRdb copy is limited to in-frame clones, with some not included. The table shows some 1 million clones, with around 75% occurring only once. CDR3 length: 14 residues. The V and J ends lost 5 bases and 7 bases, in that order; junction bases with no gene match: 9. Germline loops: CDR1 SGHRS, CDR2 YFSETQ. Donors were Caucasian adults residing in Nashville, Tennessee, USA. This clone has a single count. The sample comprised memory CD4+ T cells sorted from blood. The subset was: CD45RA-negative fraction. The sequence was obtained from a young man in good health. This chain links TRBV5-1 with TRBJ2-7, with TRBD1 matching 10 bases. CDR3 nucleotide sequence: TGCGCCAGCAGGGGGACAGGGGATAAGGGTGAGCAGTACTTC. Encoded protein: CASRGTGDKGEQYF.